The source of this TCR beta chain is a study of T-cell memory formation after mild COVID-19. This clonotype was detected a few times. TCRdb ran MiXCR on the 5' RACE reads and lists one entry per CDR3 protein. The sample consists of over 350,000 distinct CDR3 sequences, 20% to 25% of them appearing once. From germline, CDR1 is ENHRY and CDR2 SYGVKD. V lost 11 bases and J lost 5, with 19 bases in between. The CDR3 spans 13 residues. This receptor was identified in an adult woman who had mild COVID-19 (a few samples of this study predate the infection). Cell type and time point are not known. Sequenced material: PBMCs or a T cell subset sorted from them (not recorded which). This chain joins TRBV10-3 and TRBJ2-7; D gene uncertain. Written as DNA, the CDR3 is TGTGCCTCACGGAGAGACGGGTTCAACGAGCAGTACTTC. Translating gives CASRRDGFNEQYF.